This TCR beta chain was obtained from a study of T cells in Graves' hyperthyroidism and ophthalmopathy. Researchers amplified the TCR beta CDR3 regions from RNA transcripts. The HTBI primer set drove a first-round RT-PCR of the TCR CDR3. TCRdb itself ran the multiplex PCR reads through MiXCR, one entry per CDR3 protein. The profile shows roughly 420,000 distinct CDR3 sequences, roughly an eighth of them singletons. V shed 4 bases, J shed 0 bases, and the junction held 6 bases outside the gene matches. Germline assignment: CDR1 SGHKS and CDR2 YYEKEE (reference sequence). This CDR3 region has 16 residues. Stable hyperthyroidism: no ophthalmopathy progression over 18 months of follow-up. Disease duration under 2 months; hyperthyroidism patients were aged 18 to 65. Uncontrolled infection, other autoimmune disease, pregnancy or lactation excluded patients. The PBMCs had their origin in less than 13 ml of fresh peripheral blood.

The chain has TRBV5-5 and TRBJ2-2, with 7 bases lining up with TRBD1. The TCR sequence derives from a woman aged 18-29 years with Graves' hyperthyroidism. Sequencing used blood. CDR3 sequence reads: CASSNRDSSNTGELFF. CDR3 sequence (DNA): TGTGCCAGCAGCAACCGGGACAGCTCGAACACCGGGGAGCTGTTTTTT. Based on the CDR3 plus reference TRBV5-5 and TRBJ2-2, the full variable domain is DAGVTQSPTHLIKTRGQQVTLRCSPISGHKSVSWYQQVLGQGPQFIFQYYEKEERGRGNFPDRFSARQFPNYSSELNVNALLLGDSALYLCASSNRDSSNTGELFFGEGSRLTVL.